This T cell receptor (beta chain) was documented in a study of T cell changes during pregnancy in multiple sclerosis. CDR3 size: 14 residues. CDR1 SGHAT and CDR2 FQNNGV come from the germline V gene. Trimming took 2 bases from V and 2 from J, leaving 4 bases between them. Profiling relied on immunoSEQ multiplex PCR, and the TCRdb table lists in-frame clones only, not all of them. Altogether 83,000 or so clones are present, 85% to 95% being singletons, with the ten largest covering less than 2%. The chain couples TRBV11-2 to TRBJ2-6; the D is unclear. The specimen comprised peripheral blood, sampled after pregnancy. This TCR was recovered from a female donor in good health, enrolled as a control in a pregnancy study. CDR3 nucleotide sequence: TGTGCCAGCAGCTTAATAACTGGGGCCAACGTCCTGACTTTC. Translated: CASSLITGANVLTF.